The T cell receptor (beta chain) under discussion was sequenced for a study of T-cell reconstitution after alpha-beta-depleted transplantation in children. The TCRbeta library was prepared with unique molecular identifiers. TCRdb reprocessed the PCR reads via MiXCR and lists one record per CDR3 protein. Found here are about 350,000 distinct CDR3 sequences, 15% to 20% of them singletons; the top ten hold about 41%. CDR3 size: 19 residues. Germline V gives CDR1 DFQATT, CDR2 SNEGSKA (reference sequence). J was trimmed by 0 bases and V by 0 bases; bases with no gene match: 11. For this clonotype: Its antigen is currently unknown.

Study-wide findings and caveats: Roughly two months post-transplant, alpha-beta T cells reportedly originated from several hundred graft clones that had expanded.

The V call is TRBV20-1, the J call TRBJ2-4; 10 nucleotides line up with TRBD2. The sample here was PBMCs, mostly from graft donor cells, taken 360 days after TCRalphabeta/CD19-depleted stem cell transplant. This sequence was found in a male patient between 2 and 10 years old who had a stem cell transplant for acute lymphoblastic leukemia, so the T cells may come from the graft donor. CDR3 loop: CSARDPVAGGHLAKNIQYF. Here the CDR3 DNA reads TGCAGTGCTAGAGACCCCGTAGCGGGAGGACACCTAGCCAAAAACATTCAGTACTTC.